Listed below are T cell receptor beta chains from one sample, sequenced in a study of beta chain features in type 1 diabetes. Sequencing used immunoSEQ multiplex PCR; TCRdb keeps in-frame clones, though not all of them. The sample lists 120,000 to 150,000 clones; about 9.7% were seen once. The sample consisted of central memory CD4+ T cells from blood. These TCRs come from a woman aged 35 to 49 in good health. Each CDR3 is given with its conserved first and last residue. The D gene is left open where the match is weak. Clone size is shown for a subset of rows, as once, few, many or a class of expanded clone.

clone size	V gene	D gene	J gene	CDR3 protein	CDR3 DNA
.	TRBV18	TRBD2	TRBJ2-1	CASSETSGGWNEQFF	TGTGCCAGCTCAGAGACTAGCGGGGGCTGGAATGAGCAGTTCTTC
.	TRBV5-8	.	TRBJ2-3	CASSPVLQRTDTQYF	TGTGCCAGCAGCCCTGTATTACAGAGAACAGATACGCAGTATTTT
.	TRBV7-2	TRBD2	TRBJ2-1	CASRLAGGTYNEQFF	TGTGCCAGTAGACTTGCGGGGGGCACCTACAATGAGCAGTTCTTC
few	TRBV19	.	TRBJ2-5	CASSIREQETQYF	TGTGCCAGTAGTATCAGGGAACAAGAGACCCAGTACTTC
many	TRBV7-9	.	TRBJ2-5	CASRESVVGSYF	TGTGCCAGCAGAGAGAGCGTGGTTGGTTCGTACTTC
.	TRBV7-8	TRBD2	TRBJ2-5	CASSLGLAGNQETQYF	TGTGCCAGCAGCTTAGGACTAGCGGGGAACCAAGAGACCCAGTACTTC
once	TRBV7-6	.	TRBJ1-5	CASSSYGGQPQHF	TGTGCCAGCAGCTCTTACGGGGGTCAGCCCCAGCATTTT
.	TRBV6-5	.	TRBJ2-7	CASSYRLATDEQYF	TGTGCCAGCAGTTACCGACTGGCTACCGACGAGCAGTACTTC
many	TRBV4-1	.	TRBJ1-2	CASSQDQGTYGYTF	TGCGCCAGCAGCCAAGATCAGGGGACCTATGGCTACACCTTC
many	TRBV29-1	TRBD1	TRBJ2-7	CSVGQGSPYEQYF	TGCAGCGTTGGACAGGGATCACCCTACGAGCAGTACTTC
.	TRBV28	TRBD2	TRBJ2-7	CASSPRLAAPYEQYF	TGTGCCAGCAGTCCGCGACTAGCGGCCCCCTACGAGCAGTACTTC
.	TRBV9	TRBD2	TRBJ2-3	CASSVLAGGVDTQYF	TGTGCCAGCAGCGTACTAGCGGGGGGTGTGGATACGCAGTATTTT
few	TRBV6-5	TRBD2	TRBJ2-3	CASSYGSGGFDTQYF	TGTGCCAGCAGTTACGGGAGCGGGGGGTTCGATACGCAGTATTTT
.	TRBV19	TRBD2	TRBJ2-3	CASSIEKASGRPDTQYF	TGTGCCAGTAGTATAGAGAAAGCTAGCGGCCGGCCAGATACGCAGTATTTT
few	TRBV18	TRBD2	TRBJ2-7	CASSPPGGVYEQYF	TGTGCCAGCTCACCACCCGGGGGGGTATACGAGCAGTACTTC
.	TRBV7-7	TRBD2	TRBJ2-3	CASSLGLAGTDTQYF	TGTGCTAGCAGCTTGGGGCTAGCGGGGACAGATACGCAGTATTTT
few	TRBV19	TRBD2	TRBJ2-1	CASSRSRTSGGAGEQFF	TGTGCCAGTAGTAGATCCCGGACTAGCGGGGGGGCCGGTGAGCAGTTCTTC
many	TRBV28	TRBD1	TRBJ2-5	CASRNPGQNQETQYF	TGTGCCAGCAGAAATCCGGGACAGAATCAAGAGACCCAGTACTTC